This TCR beta chain is from a study of human T cells and chemical hapten exposure. Study details: Patients received weekly diphenylcyclopropenone doses to the scalp throughout the roughly 23-week study.

One entry per CDR3 protein results from TCRdb running MiXCR on the RACE reads. The sample records 330,000 or so distinct CDR3 sequences, over 6% being singletons. This clonotype was observed at least ten times. Indicated time point: patch test 2, 6 weeks after DPC sensitization. Documented treatment: therapeutic diphenylcyclopropenone sensitization with weekly scalp DPC. The J segment lost 0 bases and the V segment lost 6 bases, leaving 10 bases of the junction unmatched. CDR3 size: 17 residues. Germline V CDR1 and CDR2: MDHEN, SYDVKM. The TCR originated in a woman aged 18-29 years with alopecia areata. Some clones in this sample may be carry-over from other donors' samples. Source: whole blood, taken in connection with sensitization to the hapten diphenylcyclopropenone (DPC). The chain recombines TRBV28 with TRBJ1-5; TRBD1 matches at 8 bases. The CDR3 loop reads CASSSGTGDYSNQPQHF. CDR3 DNA sequence: TGTGCCAGCAGCTCCGGGACAGGTGATTATAGCAATCAGCCCCAGCATTTT.